This T cell receptor (beta chain) derives from a study of blood T cells in healthy people across ages. The study's findings and limits: TCR beta diversity per million T cells fell roughly linearly with age. Whereas aged donors had fewer naive CD4+ cells, long-lived donors had more of them and higher diversity.

Looked up from germline, CDR1 is LGHNA and CDR2 is YSLEER. This CDR3 is built from 16 residues. Trimming cost V 4 bases and J 1 base, with 14 bases left between them. A sample-barcoded 5' primer and a J-beta primer mix were used in a second PCR of roughly 6 to 11 cycles. TCRdb reanalysed the 5' RACE reads using MiXCR and keeps one entry per CDR3 protein. The sample lists hundreds of thousands of distinct CDR3 sequences; 24% were seen once. On this clonotype: The antigen is undetermined.

This sample was also put to use in a study of T cells of mothers and their children. That study reports: In the second PCR, M1S primer introduced barcodes and 2-4 random bases.

Material: blood. This chain uses TRBV4-3 with TRBJ2-1; D may be TRBD2 (5 bases). The origin of this receptor is a boy younger than 18 in good health. This chain's CDR3 is CASSRGMGYSYNEQFF. The CDR3 region has the DNA TGCGCCAGCAGCCGAGGGATGGGGTATTCCTACAATGAGCAGTTCTTC.